The entry that follows covers one TCR beta chain sequence. The antigen is unknown. The data are from a study of T cell responses to AZD1222 COVID-19 vaccine. Sequencing used immunoSEQ multiplex PCR; TCRdb keeps in-frame clones, though not all of them. The table records under 200,000 clones, 93% of them present only once. Study-level points and caveats: Repertoire sampling occurred only after the peak T cell response. Regions left unmutated in variants are reportedly the target of nearly half of spike-specific TCRs. Only six AZD1222 recipients tested seropositive at baseline.

CDR1 is MDHEN and CDR2 is SYDVKM in the germline V gene. The CDR3 sequence is 18 residues long. The J segment lost 1 base and the V segment lost 5 bases, leaving 15 bases of the junction unmatched. The chain recombines TRBV28 with TRBJ2-7, with 9 bases aligning to TRBD2. The TCR originated in an adult in good health. Here the sequenced sample was peripheral blood, taken on day 0 of AZD1222 vaccination. For the CDR3, the DNA is TGTGCCAGCAGTCGCGCGGGGGGGCGCTTCACGGGTTCCTACGAGCAGTACTTC. Protein sequence: CASSRAGGRFTGSYEQYF.